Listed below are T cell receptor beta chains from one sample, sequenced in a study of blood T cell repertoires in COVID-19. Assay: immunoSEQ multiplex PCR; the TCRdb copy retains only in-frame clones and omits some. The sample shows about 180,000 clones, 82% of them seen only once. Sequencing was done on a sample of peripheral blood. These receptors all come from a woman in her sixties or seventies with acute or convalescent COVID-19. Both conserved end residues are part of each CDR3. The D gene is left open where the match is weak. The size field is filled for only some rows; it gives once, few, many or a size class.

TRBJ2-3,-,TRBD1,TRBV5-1,TGCGCCAGCAGCTTGGTTGGGGCAGGGGGATTAGATACGCAGTATTTT,CASSLVGAGGLDTQYF
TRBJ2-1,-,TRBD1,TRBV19,TGTGCCAGTAGTGCAACAGGGGGCGGGAATGAGCAGTTCTTC,CASSATGGGNEQFF
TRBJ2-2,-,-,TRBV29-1,TGCAGCGTTGGACCTCCGGGACACTTAAACACCGGGGAGCTGTTTTTT,CSVGPPGHLNTGELFF
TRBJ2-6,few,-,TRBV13,TGTGCCAGCAGCCGTGTAGGGGCCAACGTCCTGACTTTC,CASSRVGANVLTF
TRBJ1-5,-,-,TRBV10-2,TGCGCCAGCAGTGAGAACGGTAGCAATCAGCCCCAGCATTTT,CASSENGSNQPQHF
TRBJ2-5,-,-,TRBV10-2,TGCGCCAGCAGTGAGTCGGGAGGGGGTCGGGAGACCCAGTACTTC,CASSESGGGRETQYF
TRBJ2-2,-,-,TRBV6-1,TGTGCCAGCAGTGAAGCGCGGGACACCGGGGAGCTGTTTTTT,CASSEARDTGELFF
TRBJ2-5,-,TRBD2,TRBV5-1,TGCGCCAGCAGCCGGACTAGCGGGGGGGCCGGTGAGACCCAGTACTTC,CASSRTSGGAGETQYF
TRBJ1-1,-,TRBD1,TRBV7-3,TGTGCCAGCAGCCTGACAGGACAGGGGGCCAACACTGAAGCTTTCTTT,CASSLTGQGANTEAFF
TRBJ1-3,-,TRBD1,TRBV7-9,TGTGCCAGCAGCCCGACAGGGAGCTCTGGAAACACCATATATTTT,CASSPTGSSGNTIYF
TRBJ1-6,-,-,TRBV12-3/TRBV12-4,TGTGCCAGCAGATCACAGGTGAATTCACCCCTCCACTTT,CASRSQVNSPLHF
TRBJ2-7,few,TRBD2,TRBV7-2,TGTGCCAGCAGCTTACCTAGCGGGGGGACTCACGAGCAGTACTTC,CASSLPSGGTHEQYF
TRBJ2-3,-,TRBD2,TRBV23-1,TGCGCCAGCCGATGCGGGAGGTATAGCACAGATACGCAGTATTTT,CASRCGRYSTDTQYF
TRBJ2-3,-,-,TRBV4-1,TGCGCCAGCAGCCAAGGTCGGGCTAGCGCAAAAGATACGCAGTATTTT,CASSQGRASAKDTQYF
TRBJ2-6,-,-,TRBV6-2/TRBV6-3,TGTGCCAGCAGTTACCCGAGTTTCTCTGGGGCCAACGTCCTGACTTTC,CASSYPSFSGANVLTF
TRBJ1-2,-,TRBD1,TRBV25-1,TGTGCCACCCAATGGGCAGGGGGCGACTATGGCTACACCTTC,CATQWAGGDYGYTF
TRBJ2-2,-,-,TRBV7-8,TGTGCCAGCAGCGTTAGGGGGATAGCGACCGGGGAGCTGTTTTTT,CASSVRGIATGELFF